This TCR beta chain derives from a study of shared clonotypes between healthy human individuals. Study-wide results and limits: Having only a few donors restricted how much genetic and exposure-history diversity was captured. Relative to memory subsets, naive subsets generally showed larger estimated richness. Non-shared clonotypes displayed generation probabilities falling below those of clonotypes present in all four donors.

Repertoires were generated with immunoSEQ multiplex PCR, while TCRdb's copy carries only in-frame clones and drops some. The table shows about 2.3 million clones, with under 95% occurring only once. This clone was counted a single time. Its matching antigen is unknown. This receptor was obtained from a man younger than 35 in good health. Some clones in this sample may be carry-over from other donors' samples. The specimen sequenced was naive CD4+ T cells from PBMCs. The subset denotes: CD45RA+ positively selected.

CDR3 residues: CASSSGQESNYGYTF. The CDR3 DNA follows: TGTGCCAGCAGTTCCGGACAGGAATCTAACTATGGCTACACCTTC. The J gene is TRBJ1-2, the V gene TRBV28, with TRBD1 matching 7 bases. The germline CDR1 and CDR2 sequences are MDHEN and SYDVKM. The junction had 5 bases not matched to a gene; V was cut back by 4 bases and J by 0 bases. The CDR3 has 15 amino acids.